The 7 T cell receptor beta chains given below trace back to one sample, sequenced in a study of T cells in severe cutaneous drug reactions. Carbamazepine had induced Stevens-Johnson syndrome or toxic epidermal necrolysis in the sequenced donors. The iRepertoire multiplex PCR system with TCR subtype-specific primers built both bulk and single-cell libraries. Following a re-call of the multiplex PCR reads, TCRdb has one entry per CDR3 protein and lacks DNA. This specimen shows around 2,700 distinct CDR3 sequences; the ten leading clones hold around 55%. Sequencing was performed on cells from a skin blister. The receptor source for this set is a human donor with toxic epidermal necrolysis, a severe cutaneous drug reaction.

The chain recombines TRBV12-3 or TRBV12-4 with TRBJ2-2. The CDR3 contains 13 residues. CDR3 region: CASSWQPTGELFF.

The V and J genes are TRBV4-3 and TRBJ1-1; the TCRdb D gene call, TRBD1, has no DNA to confirm it. Germline V gene sequence: CDR1 LGHNA, CDR2 YSLEER. The CDR3 has 14 residues. The CDR3 reads CASSQPGTGGEAFF.

This rearrangement joins TRBV15 to TRBJ2-3; the TCRdb call, TRBD1, lacks DNA for checking. Per the germline V gene, CDR1 is LNHNV and CDR2 is YYDKDF (reference sequence). There are 17 residues in the CDR3. CDR3 in amino acids: CATSRDQGTPSTDTQYF.

This chain uses TRBV2 with TRBJ2-2; the TRBD1 assignment by TCRdb is unverifiable without DNA. Germline CDR1 SNHLY, CDR2 FYNNEI. The CDR3 has 17 residues. This chain's CDR3 is CASSSPRGQVYTGELFF.

This clonotype is labeled medium-sized (0.01 to 0.1%) based on frequency. The chain joins TRBV28 to TRBJ1-1; with no DNA, the TCRdb D assignment of TRBD1 cannot be verified. The V gene's germline CDR1 is MDHEN and CDR2 SYDVKM. The CDR3 has 14 residues. This CDR3 reads CASRWNQGFTEAFF.

CDR3 residues: CASSPSVSHEQFF. The V gene is TRBV18, the J gene TRBJ2-1. Germline loops: CDR1 KGHSH, CDR2 LQKENI. The CDR3 length is 13 residues. The full variable domain, completed using reference TRBV18 and TRBJ2-1, is NAGVMQNPRHLVRRRGQEARLRCSPMKGHSHVYWYRQLPEEGLKFMVYLQKENIIDESGMPKERFSAEFPKEGPSILRIQQVVRGDSAAYFCASSPSVSHEQFFGPGTRLTVL.

J is TRBJ2-1 and V is TRBV11-1. CDR1 is SGHAT and CDR2 is FQDESV in the germline V gene (reference sequence). The CDR3 totals 16 residues. The CDR3 spells CASSPKRRSSYNEQFF.